The present T cell receptor (beta chain) was sequenced within a study of blood T cell repertoires in COVID-19. Whole-study context: Sample material is recorded as cDNA or gDNA derived from T cells, B-cell-depleted T cells, or PBMCs.

Germline assignment: CDR1 KGHSH and CDR2 LQKENI. The ends lost 1 base at V and 4 bases at J; junction bases unmatched: 2. The CDR3 is made up of 15 amino acids. Assay: immunoSEQ multiplex PCR; the TCRdb copy retains only in-frame clones and omits some. The data hold 150,000 to 200,000 clones, with 82% observed a single time. This receptor was identified in a middle-aged woman with COVID-19, enrolled during active disease. The V and J genes are TRBV18 and TRBJ2-5; the match to TRBD1 covers 11 bases. The specimen was peripheral blood. CDR3 sequence (DNA): TGTGCCAGCTCACCACGGGACAGGGGGAGAGAGACCCAGTACTTC. This translates into CASSPRDRGRETQYF.